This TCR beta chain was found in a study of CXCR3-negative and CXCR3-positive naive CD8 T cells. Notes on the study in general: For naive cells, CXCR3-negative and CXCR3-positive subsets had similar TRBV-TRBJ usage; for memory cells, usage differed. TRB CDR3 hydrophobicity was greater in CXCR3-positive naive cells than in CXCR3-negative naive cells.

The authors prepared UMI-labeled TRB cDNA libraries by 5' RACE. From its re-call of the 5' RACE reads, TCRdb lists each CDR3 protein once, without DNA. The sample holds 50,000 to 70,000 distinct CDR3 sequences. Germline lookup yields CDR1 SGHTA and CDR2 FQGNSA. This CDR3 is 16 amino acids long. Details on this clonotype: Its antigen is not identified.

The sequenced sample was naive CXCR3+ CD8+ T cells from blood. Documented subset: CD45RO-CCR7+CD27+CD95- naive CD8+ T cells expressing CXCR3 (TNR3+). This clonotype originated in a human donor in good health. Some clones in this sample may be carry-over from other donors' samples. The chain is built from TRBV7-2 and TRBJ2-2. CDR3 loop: CASSPYSGSTSGELFF.